Included here is one T cell receptor beta chain sequence, with context. The data were obtained in a study of control samples from healthy donors and cancer patients. The CDR3 runs to 18 residues. V was clipped by 6 bases and J by 3 bases; unmatched bases: 13. Germline assignment: CDR1 SGHRS and CDR2 YFSETQ. Data came from immunoSEQ multiplex PCR; TCRdb stores just in-frame clones and leaves some out. The data show about 15,000 clones, 75% to 90% seen once. The source of this sequence is a woman aged 70-85 years with colorectal cancer. J is TRBJ2-2 and V is TRBV5-1, with 11 nucleotides matching TRBD2. Sequencing input: PBMCs. The CDR3 DNA follows: TGCGCCAGCACTCTTGCCCTAGCGGGGGGAAGCTACACCGGGGAGCTGTTTTTT. It yields the protein CASTLALAGGSYTGELFF.